This T cell receptor (beta chain) originates from a study of T-cell reconstitution after alpha-beta-depleted transplantation in children. This clonotype was recorded a few times. From germline, CDR1 is MNHEY and CDR2 SVGEGT. The CDR3 sequence is 14 residues long. V shed 11 bases, J shed 3 bases, and the junction held 11 bases outside the gene matches. For TCRbeta, the library was prepared with unique molecular identifiers. TCRdb reprocessed the PCR reads via MiXCR and lists one record per CDR3 protein. The sample records fewer than 1 million distinct CDR3 sequences, 15% to 20% being singletons. The sequenced sample was PBMCs, mostly from graft donor cells, obtained 360 days after TCRalphabeta/CD19-depleted stem cell transplant. V and J are TRBV6-2 or TRBV6-3 and TRBJ2-7; 9 nucleotides agree with TRBD2. The origin of this receptor is a male patient younger than 18 who had a stem cell transplant for acute lymphoblastic leukemia, so the T cells may come from the graft donor. The CDR3 DNA follows: TGTGCCGGCGCCCAAAGCGGGAGGAACTACGAGCAGTACTTC. Translation gives CAGAQSGRNYEQYF.